The entry below describes one T cell receptor beta chain. Its target is not known. The data originate from a study of cytomegalovirus exposure and HLA in healthy donors. Whole-study results and caveats: Exclusion applied to some V segments, including TRBV6-2 and TRBV6-3, as they were indistinguishable.

The primer mix had 60 Vbeta and 13 Jbeta primers. Data came from immunoSEQ multiplex PCR; TCRdb stores just in-frame clones and leaves some out. Recorded for this sample: around 140,000 clones. CDR3 length equals 18 residues. V lost 1 base to trimming and J lost 4 bases, with 23 bases between them. Germline V CDR1 and CDR2: LGHNA, YNFKEQ. The chain recombines TRBV4-2 with TRBJ2-7, with D perhaps matching TRBD1 (8 bases). The sequenced material came from PBMCs. The sequence was obtained from a male donor in good health and CMV-seronegative. The CDR3: CASSQVVPGGAGAYEQYF. The CDR3 bases are TGTGCCAGCAGCCAAGTCGTGCCAGGGGGCGCGGGAGCTTACGAGCAGTACTTC.